One and the same sample provided the 10 T cell receptor beta chains below, sequenced in a study of glioma-infiltrating T cells. Amplification of TCR alpha and beta CDR3 regions from RNA used iRepertoire nested multiplex PCR. TCRdb re-derived calls from the multiplex PCR reads in MiXCR, one entry per CDR3 protein. The top ten clones hold around 5% of a sample with under 200,000 distinct CDR3 sequences, more than 35% of them seen once. Input material: glioma tissue, nonneoplastic brain tissue, or PBMCs (not recorded which). The source is a human donor with low-grade glioma or glioblastoma, undergoing nonglioma brain surgery, or in good health (not recorded which).

V and J are TRBV19 and TRBJ2-1; a possible D gene is TRBD2 (6 bases). Germline CDR1 reads LNHDA; CDR2 reads SQIVND (reference sequence). The V and J ends lost 10 bases and 6 bases respectively, with 22 bases between them. CDR3 length: 15 residues. CDR3 loop: CATTRGVAEFNEQFF. The CDR3 coding sequence is TGTGCCACCACGAGGGGAGTAGCGGAGTTCAATGAGCAGTTCTTC.

This clonotype was counted a few times. The V gene is TRBV5-4, the J gene TRBJ2-3; weak D call: TRBD1 (5 bases). In germline, CDR1 is SGHNT, CDR2 YYREEE (reference sequence). The CDR3 has 14 residues. V was trimmed by 2 bases and J by 1 base, leaving 8 bases between them. CDR3 residues: CASSLGVGTDTQYF. Written as DNA, the CDR3 is TGTGCCAGCAGCTTAGGGGTTGGCACAGATACGCAGTATTTT.

This clonotype appeared many times. This chain links TRBV2 with TRBJ2-7; 8 bases fit TRBD1. Germline CDR1 is SNHLY and CDR2 is FYNNEI. Unmatched junction bases numbered 6, after V lost 6 bases and J lost 5 bases. CDR3 size: 13 residues. This CDR3 is CASSQDRVHEQYF. The DNA for the CDR3 is TGTGCCAGCAGCCAGGACAGGGTACACGAGCAGTACTTC. Combining the CDR3 with reference TRBV2 and TRBJ2-7 gives the whole variable domain EPEVTQTPSHQVTQMGQEVILRCVPISNHLYFYWYRQILGQKVEFLVSFYNNEISEKSEIFDDQFSVERPDGSNFTLKIRSTKLEDSAMYFCASSQDRVHEQYFGPGTRLTVT.

This clonotype has ten or more counts. The rearrangement links TRBV28 to TRBJ2-1; 8 positions agree with TRBD2. The CDR3 covers 13 residues. Germline values: CDR1 MDHEN, CDR2 SYDVKM. V lost 6 bases to trimming and J lost 6 bases; unmatched junction nucleotides: 4. This CDR3 is CASRTSEPNEQFF. CDR3 DNA sequence: TGTGCCAGCAGGACTAGCGAACCCAATGAGCAGTTCTTC.

This clonotype was seen ten or more times. The J gene is TRBJ2-5, the V gene TRBV7-7; 8 bases are a match to TRBD2. This CDR3 is built from 15 residues. V lost 1 base and J lost 1; bases outside the gene matches: 2. Germline V gene sequence: CDR1 SSHAT, CDR2 FNYEAQ (reference sequence). CDR3 amino acids: CASSLVTSGQETQYF. CDR3 DNA: TGTGCCAGCAGCTTAGTAACTAGCGGCCAAGAGACCCAGTACTTC.

The V call is TRBV6-6, the J call TRBJ2-3; no reliable D call. Germline V gene sequence: CDR1 MNHNY, CDR2 SVGAGI (reference sequence). The CDR3 has 15 amino acids. V lost 1 base and J lost 3, with 11 bases in between. CDR3 in amino acids: CASSYYGVRTDTQYF. CDR3 bases: TGTGCCAGCAGTTACTATGGGGTCAGAACAGATACGCAGTATTTT.

The rearrangement joins TRBV12-3 or TRBV12-4 to TRBJ2-5; weak D call: TRBD1 (6 bases). Trimming cost V 3 bases and J 4 bases, with 15 bases left between them. CDR3 size: 15 residues. CDR3 bases: TGTGCCAGCAGTTTGACAGGAGGCTTAGGAGAGACCCAGTACTTC. Translation gives CASSLTGGLGETQYF.

This clonotype appeared many times. CDR3 nucleotide sequence: TGTGCCAGCAGCCCTCTCTCCGGGCCCCAGAGCTCCTATAATTCACCCCTCCACTTT. Translation gives CASSPLSGPQSSYNSPLHF. The V gene is TRBV6-1, the J gene TRBJ1-6; D is uncertain. The CDR3 sequence is 19 residues long. Trimming removed 6 bases at V and 0 bases at J, with 21 bases between. Germline V gene lookup returns CDR1 MNHNS and CDR2 SASEGT.

The gene calls are TRBV3-1 and TRBJ2-1, with 10 positions matching TRBD2. Germline CDR1 LGHDT, CDR2 YNNKEL (reference sequence). The CDR3 runs 14 residues. V gave up 5 bases and J gave up 5 bases; unmatched junction bases: 3. The CDR3 region is CASSTSGIDNEQFF. CDR3 DNA: TGTGCCAGCAGCACTAGCGGGATTGACAATGAGCAGTTCTTC.

Of note for this clonotype: The junction and the germline gene differ at one end; a read error may be behind it. The gene calls are TRBV3-1 and TRBJ2-1, with TRBD2 matching over 7 bases. The CDR3 covers 15 residues. CDR1 is LGHDT, CDR2 YNNKEL, per germline (reference sequence). The DNA for the CDR3 is TGTGCCAACAGCCAAGATGCGGGGGTCTACAATGAGCAGTTCTTC. It translates to CANSQDAGVYNEQFF.